This T cell receptor (beta chain) was identified during a study of regulatory T cells. Findings of the study overall: Hydrophobic residues at CDR3 positions 6 and 7 were enriched in conventional CD4+ T cells of CD3G-deficient patients. Regulatory T cells showed the strongest V-J pair restriction and V/J gene skewing among patient repertoires.

This clone has just one count. The antigen is undetermined. The CDR3 is 16 amino acids. Germline CDR1 and CDR2: SGHTA and FQGNSA. V was shortened by 0 bases and J by 6 bases, with 15 bases between the two germline ends. The primer mix had 52 TRBV and 13 TRBJ primers. The assay was immunoSEQ multiplex PCR, and TCRdb's table has in-frame clones only and misses some. The table shows 25,000 to 35,000 clones, with approximately 90% occurring only once. At testing, patients were 2 to 39 years old, with reduced naive and increased memory T-cell proportions. Regulatory (CD25-high CD127-low) and conventional (CD25-low CD127-high) CD4+ T cells were sorted separately.

V usage is TRBV7-2 and J usage is TRBJ1-5; the D is unclear. The source is a person aged 18 to 35 with CD3G deficiency. Sequenced material: conventional CD4+ T cells sorted from blood. The CDR3 here is CASSLALRSFGQPQHF. The CDR3 DNA is TGTGCCAGCAGCTTAGCCCTTCGGAGCTTCGGTCAGCCCCAGCATTTT.